The next 21 T cell receptor beta chains were all read from a single sample in a study of blood T cell repertoires in COVID-19. Produced via immunoSEQ multiplex PCR; TCRdb's table is partial and in-frame only. The table shows a few hundred thousand clones, with roughly nine tenths occurring only once. Sequencing used peripheral blood. These receptors came from a woman aged 40 to 50 who had recovered from COVID-19.

The rearrangement links TRBV30 to TRBJ1-5, with D possibly TRBD1 on 5 matching bases. V lost 0 bases and J lost 1, with 10 bases in between. This CDR3 comprises 15 residues. Germline CDR1 reads GTSNPN; CDR2 reads SVGIG (reference sequence). CDR3 nucleotide sequence: TGTGCCTGGAGTGTACCAGGGTTGAGCAATCAGCCCCAGCATTTT. It specifies CAWSVPGLSNQPQHF. The full variable domain, completed using reference TRBV30 and TRBJ1-5, is SQTIHQWPATLVQPVGSPLSLECTVEGTSNPNLYWYRQAAGRGLQLLFYSVGIGQISSEVPQNLSASRPQDRQFILSSKKLLLSDSGFYLCAWSVPGLSNQPQHFGDGTRLSIL.

This clone was seen more than once but under ten times. The chain combines TRBV28 with TRBJ2-3; D gene unclear. This CDR3 region has 15 residues. Germline CDR1 and CDR2: MDHEN and SYDVKM. V was pared by 1 base and J by 0 bases, with 8 bases between. CDR3 residues: CASSLSLRSTDTQYF. The CDR3 DNA reads as TGTGCCAGCAGTTTATCTCTGCGGAGCACAGATACGCAGTATTTT. Drawing the rest from reference TRBV28 and TRBJ2-3, the complete variable domain is DVKVTQSSRYLVKRTGEKVFLECVQDMDHENMFWYRQDPGLGLRLIYFSYDVKMKEKGDIPEGYSVSREKKERFSLILESASTNQTSMYLCASSLSLRSTDTQYFGPGTRLTVL.

This clone was seen once. The chain joins TRBV7-6 to TRBJ2-2, with a weak D call TRBD1 (6 bases). Germline values: CDR1 SGHVS, CDR2 FNYEAQ. This CDR3 contains 19 residues. With 2 bases removed from V and 0 bases from J, the gap between germline ends came to 19 bases. The CDR3 sequence: CASSLYGQGPVTNTGELFF. The CDR3, as DNA: TGTGCCAGCAGCTTATACGGGCAGGGGCCAGTCACGAACACCGGGGAGCTGTTTTTT.

This chain connects TRBV6-2 or TRBV6-3 to TRBJ2-7; TRBD2 agrees at 9 bases. Germline CDR1 MNHEY, CDR2 SVGEGT. The CDR3 has 16 residues. The V segment lost 4 bases and the J segment 5 bases; nucleotides outside the gene matches: 12. CDR3: CASSSGGAGGPNEQYF. The CDR3 DNA reads TGTGCCAGCAGTTCCGGCGGCGCGGGAGGGCCAAACGAGCAGTACTTC.

This clone has a single count. The CDR3 reads CAISKQGAGNTEAFF. In nucleotides, the CDR3 is TGTGCCATCAGTAAACAGGGGGCGGGGAACACTGAAGCTTTCTTT. The chain has TRBV10-3 and TRBJ1-1; 9 bases are shared with TRBD1. Per germline, CDR1 ENHRY and CDR2 SYGVKD. V dropped 5 bases and J dropped 1; count of bases not matched to a gene: 5. The CDR3 extends over 15 amino acids.

The chain uses TRBV11-2 and TRBJ2-7, with D maybe TRBD1 (6 bases). CDR1 and CDR2 (germline): SGHAT, FQNNGV. The CDR3 is made up of 14 amino acids. V was clipped by 3 bases and J by 1 base, with 10 bases between them. The CDR3 nucleotides are TGTGCCAGCAGCTTTGGGGGACAATCCTACGAGCAGTACTTC. Residues: CASSFGGQSYEQYF.

The sample holds one count of this clone. The rearrangement joins TRBV6-1 to TRBJ2-2, with D uncertain. CDR1 is MNHNS and CDR2 is SASEGT in the germline V gene. V lost 2 bases, J lost 7 bases, and 5 bases lay in between. The length of the CDR3 is 12 residues. The CDR3 DNA reads TGTGCCAGCAGTGAATCGGTCGGGGAGCTGTTTTTT. Protein: CASSESVGELFF.

This sequence joins TRBV28 and TRBJ2-3; TRBD1 matches 7 bases. Germline CDR1 and CDR2: MDHEN and SYDVKM. The CDR3 is 16 amino acids. V lost 11 bases and J lost 2; bases outside the gene matches: 16. The CDR3 is CAGQAGNPMSTDTQYF. The CDR3 DNA is TGTGCCGGACAGGCAGGGAATCCTATGTCCACAGATACGCAGTATTTT.

The genes are TRBV18 and TRBJ1-4, with D tentatively TRBD1 (6 bases). This CDR3 region has 14 residues. Trimming stripped 3 bases from V and 8 bases from J, with 13 bases between. Germline V gives CDR1 KGHSH, CDR2 LQKENI. The DNA for the CDR3 is TGTGCCAGCTCACCCACAACAGGGTACGAAAAACTGTTTTTT. Its translation is CASSPTTGYEKLFF.

The rearrangement joins TRBV25-1 to TRBJ2-7; possible D gene TRBD1, 6 bases. V gave up 4 bases and J gave up 1 base, with 11 bases separating them. The germline V gene has CDR1 MGHDK and CDR2 SYGVNS. This CDR3 contains 14 residues. The CDR3 here is CASSVQGSSYEQYF. Here the CDR3 DNA reads TGTGCCAGCAGTGTACAGGGTTCGTCCTACGAGCAGTACTTC.

The chain joins TRBV5-1 to TRBJ2-1; 7 bases map to TRBD2. From germline, CDR1 is SGHRS and CDR2 YFSETQ. This CDR3 has 15 residues. V shed 3 bases and J 5 bases; nucleotides not matched to a gene: 8. The CDR3 DNA follows: TGCGCCAGCAGCTCTTCTAGCGGAGGGCACAATGAGCAGTTCTTC. Translation: CASSSSSGGHNEQFF.

The chain uses TRBV6-4 and TRBJ2-1; TRBD2 agrees at 8 bases. Trimming cost V 3 bases and J 9 bases; bases outside gene matches: 10. The CDR3 extends over 15 amino acids. Germline values: CDR1 MRHNA, CDR2 SNTAGT. The CDR3 DNA follows: TGTGCCAGCAGTGATGAGGCGGGGGGAGGATTTGAGCAGTTCTTC. Translated: CASSDEAGGGFEQFF.

The chain joins TRBV5-6 to TRBJ2-3; TRBD2 might be the D (5 bases). With 2 bases removed from V and 3 bases from J, the gap between germline ends came to 16 bases. Germline CDR1 SGHDT, CDR2 YYEEEE. The CDR3 is 16 amino acids. Here the CDR3 reads CASSFGELVRTDTQYF. CDR3 coding DNA: TGTGCCAGCAGCTTCGGGGAGCTGGTTCGGACAGATACGCAGTATTTT.

J is TRBJ2-4 and V is TRBV11-3; 8 nucleotides align to TRBD1. This CDR3 has 16 residues. Germline V CDR1 and CDR2: SGHNT, YENEEA. V lost 6 bases, J lost 8 bases, and 15 bases stayed unmatched. CDR3 amino acids: CASSPHTGGWVDIQYF. The CDR3 DNA reads as TGTGCCAGCAGTCCTCATACAGGGGGGTGGGTAGACATTCAGTACTTC.

The V and J genes are TRBV5-4 and TRBJ2-3; D is perhaps TRBD1 (6 bases). Germline values: CDR1 SGHNT, CDR2 YYREEE (reference sequence). V was shortened by 1 base and J by 1 base, with 10 bases between the two germline ends. This CDR3 contains 15 residues. The CDR3: CASSLQGFGTDTQYF. The CDR3 DNA reads TGTGCCAGCAGCTTGCAGGGGTTCGGCACAGATACGCAGTATTTT.

This clone was seen a few times. CDR3 loop: CASRLGEGAASGSYEQYF. DNA for the CDR3: TGTGCAAGTCGCTTAGGGGAAGGCGCGGCTAGCGGGAGCTACGAGCAGTACTTC. The rearrangement links TRBV12-2 to TRBJ2-7; TRBD2, the table's D call, lacks a check against the DNA. TRBV12-2 is a known pseudogene. The CDR3 length is 18 residues.

The rearrangement joins TRBV2 to TRBJ1-3; D is undetermined. V lost 6 bases and J lost 4, with 13 bases in between. The germline V gene has CDR1 SNHLY and CDR2 FYNNEI. The CDR3 runs to 14 residues. CDR3 nucleotide sequence: TGTGCCAGCAGGGGAAGAGAGGGCGGAAACACCATATATTTT. This codes for CASRGREGGNTIYF.

The rearrangement joins TRBV19 to TRBJ2-2; perhaps TRBD1 as D (5 bases). V dropped 3 bases and J dropped 4 bases, with 9 bases sitting between them. The V gene's germline CDR1 is LNHDA and CDR2 SQIVND (reference sequence). CDR3 length: 14 amino acids. CDR3 in DNA: TGTGCCAGTAGTATTGCCACAGGCACCGGGGAGCTGTTTTTT. As protein: CASSIATGTGELFF.

This sequence joins TRBV19 and TRBJ1-1, with D perhaps TRBD1 (5 bases). Trimming took off 5 bases at V and 3 bases at J, with 16 bases between the two ends. Germline CDR1 is LNHDA and CDR2 is SQIVND (reference sequence). The CDR3 covers 15 residues. The CDR3 bases are TGTGCCAGTAGTCCCAGGTTTGGGGGGGACACTGAAGCTTTCTTT. It encodes CASSPRFGGDTEAFF.

The chain employs TRBV2 and TRBJ2-2, with 7 bases identical to TRBD2. V was clipped by 8 bases and J by 1 base; unmatched bases: 13. Looked up from germline, CDR1 is SNHLY and CDR2 is FYNNEI. The CDR3 covers 17 residues. CDR3 loop: CASSGPAGRENTGELFF. The DNA for the CDR3 is TGTGCCAGCTCGGGACCCGCGGGGAGGGAGAACACCGGGGAGCTGTTTTTT.

V gene TRBV6-2 or TRBV6-3 combines with J gene TRBJ2-4; 8 bases fit TRBD1. There are 13 residues in the CDR3. The V gene end was trimmed by 6 bases and the J gene end by 9 bases; junction bases not matched to a gene: 7. Germline loops: CDR1 MNHEY, CDR2 SVGEGT. CDR3 in amino acids: CASSSTGGGIQYF. CDR3 in DNA: TGTGCCAGCAGCTCAACAGGGGGAGGCATTCAGTACTTC.